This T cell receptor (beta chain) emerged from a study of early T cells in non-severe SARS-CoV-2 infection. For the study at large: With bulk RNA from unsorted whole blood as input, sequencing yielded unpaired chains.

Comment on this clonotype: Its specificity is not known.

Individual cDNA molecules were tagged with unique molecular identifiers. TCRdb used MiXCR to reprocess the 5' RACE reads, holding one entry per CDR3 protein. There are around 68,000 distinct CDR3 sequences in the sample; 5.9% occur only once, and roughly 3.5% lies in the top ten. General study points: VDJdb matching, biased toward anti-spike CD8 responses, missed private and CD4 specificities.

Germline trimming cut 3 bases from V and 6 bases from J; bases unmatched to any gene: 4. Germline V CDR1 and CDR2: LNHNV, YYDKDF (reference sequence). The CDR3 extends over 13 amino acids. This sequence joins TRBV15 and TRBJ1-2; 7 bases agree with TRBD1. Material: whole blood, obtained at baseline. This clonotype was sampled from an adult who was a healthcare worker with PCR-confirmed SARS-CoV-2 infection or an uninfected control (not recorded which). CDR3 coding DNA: TGTGCCACCAGCAGGGGGACAGTCGATGGCTACACCTTC. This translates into CATSRGTVDGYTF.